The rows below give T cell receptor beta chains drawn from one sample of a study of beta chain features in type 1 diabetes. Clones were sequenced by immunoSEQ multiplex PCR, and TCRdb holds only the in-frame ones, with some missing. This sample yields about 44,000 clones, of which around 50% are seen a single time; more than 2% belongs to the top ten. The sample comprised Tregs from blood. These receptors originate from a woman aged 18-29 years in good health. The CDR3 runs from the conserved cysteine through the conserved F or W. Each record gives: J gene, clone size, V gene, D gene, CDR3 protein, CDR3 DNA. The D gene is left open where the match is weak. Expanded clones are given a class, and other clones once, few, many or no size at all.

>TRBJ2-7|few|TRBV27|TRBD2
CASSPRAGVRYEQYF
TGTGCCAGCAGTCCCCGGGCGGGAGTGAGATACGAGCAGTACTTC
>TRBJ1-2|-|TRBV4-3|-
CASSQDLGQPRSPYGYTF
TGCGCCAGCAGCCAAGATTTAGGACAGCCCCGTTCTCCCTATGGCTACACCTTC
>TRBJ1-6|-|TRBV29-1|-
CSVGVGGNSPLHF
TGCAGCGTTGGGGTAGGGGGAAATTCCCCCCTCCACTTT
>TRBJ2-7|-|TRBV5-1|TRBD2
CASSLANGLAGREQYF
TGCGCCAGCAGCTTGGCCAACGGACTAGCGGGAAGGGAGCAGTACTTC
>TRBJ1-2|-|TRBV27|-
CASSRHHGSEAYGYTF
TGTGCCAGCAGCCGCCACCACGGATCTGAGGCCTATGGCTACACCTTC
>TRBJ2-7|-|TRBV7-2|-
CASSPDSDYEQYF
TGTGCCAGCAGCCCCGACAGCGACTACGAGCAGTACTTC
>TRBJ1-1|-|TRBV30|-
CAWSGSGGGTEAFF
TGTGCCTGGAGTGGCAGTGGGGGCGGAACTGAAGCTTTCTTT
>TRBJ1-1|few|TRBV5-1|TRBD1
CASSLPGQGRNEAFF
TGCGCCAGCAGCTTACCGGGACAGGGAAGGAATGAAGCTTTCTTT
>TRBJ2-3|-|TRBV18|-
CASSPRLMVRADTQYF
TGTGCCAGCTCACCTCGCCTCATGGTCAGGGCTGATACGCAGTATTTT
>TRBJ2-7|-|TRBV9|TRBD2
CASSVGAGVPEQYF
TGTGCCAGCAGCGTAGGAGCGGGAGTACCCGAGCAGTACTTC
>TRBJ2-5|few|TRBV27|TRBD1
CASSVTGGRETQYF
TGTGCCAGCAGCGTGACAGGGGGCAGGGAGACCCAGTACTTC
>TRBJ2-1|-|TRBV6-1|TRBD2
CASSRSLATYNEQFF
TGTGCCAGCAGCCGGTCACTAGCGACCTACAATGAGCAGTTCTTC
>TRBJ2-7|few|TRBV5-1|-
CASSFSPSVEQYF
TGCGCCAGCAGCTTTTCTCCTAGCGTCGAGCAGTACTTC
>TRBJ2-7|few|TRBV6-6|TRBD1
CASSYRAPGQGYEQYF
TGTGCCAGCAGTTACCGCGCGCCGGGACAGGGCTACGAGCAGTACTTC
>TRBJ1-2|few|TRBV28|-
CASSPPLQGTYGYTF
TGTGCCAGCAGTCCTCCTCTGCAGGGAACCTATGGCTACACCTTC
>TRBJ1-5|-|TRBV6-6|-
CASSYSGRDGNQPQHF
TGTGCCAGCAGTTACTCAGGCAGGGATGGGAATCAGCCCCAGCATTTT
>TRBJ2-6|-|TRBV9|-
CASSPQGAGANVLTF
TGTGCCAGCAGCCCTCAGGGCGCTGGGGCCAACGTCCTGACTTTC
>TRBJ2-1|once|TRBV12-2|-
CASRPWRERNEQFF
TGTGCAAGTCGCCCATGGCGGGAGCGCAATGAGCAGTTCTTC
>TRBJ2-7|-|TRBV28|TRBD2
CASRPGTSGSREQYF
TGTGCCAGCAGACCCGGGACTAGCGGGAGTCGGGAGCAGTACTTC
>TRBJ1-2|few|TRBV15|TRBD1
CATSRDRDRGAYGYTF
TGTGCCACCAGCAGAGATCGGGACAGGGGTGCCTATGGCTACACCTTC
>TRBJ2-7|few|TRBV5-1|-
CASSSQVYEQYF
TGCGCCAGCAGCTCACAAGTCTACGAGCAGTACTTC
>TRBJ2-1|-|TRBV19|TRBD2
CASSIGGRGVNEQFF
TGTGCCAGTAGTATTGGCGGGAGAGGGGTAAATGAGCAGTTCTTC
>TRBJ2-1|-|TRBV7-9|TRBD1
CASSFGPQGANEQFF
TGTGCCAGCAGCTTCGGCCCCCAGGGGGCCAATGAGCAGTTCTTC
>TRBJ1-3|few|TRBV9|-
CASSPRQAGHSGNTIYF
TGTGCCAGCAGCCCCCGCCAGGCAGGGCACTCTGGAAACACCATATATTTT
>TRBJ1-4|few|TRBV25-1|TRBD1
CASSPPGQGGEKLFF
TGTGCCAGCAGTCCACCGGGACAGGGAGGAGAAAAACTGTTTTTT
>TRBJ2-2|few|TRBV30|TRBD1
CAWIDRVSNTGELFF
TGTGCCTGGATAGACAGGGTGTCGAACACCGGGGAGCTGTTTTTT
>TRBJ1-2|-|TRBV28|-
CAIQADGYTF
TGTGCTATCCAGGCTGATGGCTACACCTTC
>TRBJ1-5|-|TRBV5-1|-
CASSESSNQPQHF
TGCGCCAGCAGTGAGAGTAGCAATCAGCCCCAGCATTTT
>TRBJ1-1|-|TRBV27|-
CASSPSLTRNTEAFF
TGTGCCAGCAGTCCCTCCCTTACAAGGAACACTGAAGCTTTCTTT
>TRBJ2-3|-|TRBV7-9|-
CASSFTGPRKQYF
TGTGCCAGCAGCTTCACAGGGCCCCGAAAGCAGTATTTT
>TRBJ2-3|-|TRBV2|-
CASKLVLGTDTQYF
TGTGCCAGCAAACTAGTTCTGGGCACAGATACGCAGTATTTT
>TRBJ1-2|-|TRBV19|-
CASRDRIGGYTF
TGTGCCAGTAGAGACAGGATTGGTGGCTACACCTTC
>TRBJ2-5|-|TRBV2|-
CASNTLETQYF
TGTGCCAGCAACACGTTAGAGACCCAGTACTTC
>TRBJ2-1|-|TRBV7-2|TRBD2
CASSLAGGGTGGNEQFF
TGTGCCAGCAGCTTAGCGGGCGGGGGGACGGGGGGCAATGAGCAGTTCTTC
>TRBJ2-7|few|TRBV7-9|-
CASSDPLTNTPGDF
TGTGCCAGCAGCGATCCGTTAACGAACACCCCAGGGGACTTC
>TRBJ1-1|-|TRBV7-8|-
CASSPTENTEAFF
TGTGCCAGCAGCCCGACAGAGAACACTGAAGCTTTCTTT
>TRBJ2-1|-|TRBV7-9|-
CASSLSVVMNEQFF
TGTGCCAGCAGCTTATCGGTAGTAATGAATGAGCAGTTCTTC
>TRBJ1-5|-|TRBV4-1|TRBD1
CASSQVAGQLSPQHF
TGCGCCAGCAGCCAAGTAGCGGGACAGTTAAGTCCCCAGCATTTT
>TRBJ2-1|-|TRBV28|TRBD2
CASSLTGLGVREQFF
TGTGCCAGCAGTTTAACGGGACTAGGTGTAAGGGAGCAGTTCTTC
>TRBJ2-5|-|TRBV28|-
CASIFSDSQETQYF
TGTGCCAGCATCTTCAGTGACAGTCAAGAGACCCAGTACTTC
>TRBJ2-7|-|TRBV5-6|TRBD1
CASSPWTGVYEQYF
TGTGCCAGCAGCCCTTGGACAGGGGTGTACGAGCAGTACTTC
>TRBJ2-2|-|TRBV28|TRBD2
CASSSGLAGLNTGELFF
TGTGCCAGCAGTTCCGGACTAGCGGGACTGAACACCGGGGAGCTGTTTTTT
>TRBJ2-3|-|TRBV28|TRBD2
CASSLWASGRDADTQYF
TGTGCCAGCAGTTTATGGGCTAGCGGGAGAGATGCAGATACGCAGTATTTT
>TRBJ2-5|few|TRBV6-1|TRBD1
CATRQGGETQYF
TGTGCCACTAGACAGGGCGGGGAGACCCAGTACTTC
>TRBJ1-5|-|TRBV6-1|TRBD1
CAAEGQGYNQPQHF
TGTGCCGCAGAGGGACAGGGCTACAATCAGCCCCAGCATTTT
>TRBJ2-4|few|TRBV28|TRBD2
CASRHGTSGSQNIQYF
TGTGCCAGCAGACACGGGACTAGCGGGAGCCAAAACATTCAGTACTTC
>TRBJ2-1|-|TRBV18|-
CASSPGTESFGQFF
TGTGCCAGCTCCCCCGGGACTGAAAGCTTTGGGCAGTTCTTC
>TRBJ2-3|-|TRBV9|TRBD2
CASSDTLSGRNAQYF
TGTGCCAGCAGCGATACCCTTAGCGGGAGGAACGCGCAGTATTTT
>TRBJ2-6|-|TRBV18|-
CASSSNGAGANVLTF
TGTGCCAGCTCATCGAACGGGGCTGGGGCCAACGTCCTGACTTTC
>TRBJ2-2|-|TRBV7-2|TRBD1
CASSLMTGETGELFF
TGTGCCAGCAGCTTAATGACAGGGGAAACCGGGGAGCTGTTTTTT
>TRBJ2-5|-|TRBV28|TRBD2
CASNLRLAVQETQYF
TGTGCCAGCAACCTGAGACTAGCAGTACAAGAGACCCAGTACTTC
>TRBJ2-7|-|TRBV6-6|TRBD2
CASRPIGTSGYEQYF
TGTGCCAGCAGACCAATCGGGACTAGCGGCTACGAGCAGTACTTC
>TRBJ2-2|-|TRBV7-9|TRBD2
CASSHPVASGSRNTGELFF
TGTGCCAGCAGCCACCCGGTGGCTAGCGGGAGTCGGAACACCGGGGAGCTGTTTTTT
>TRBJ2-5|once|TRBV7-7|-
CASSLGLAETQYF
TGTGCTAGCAGCTTAGGGCTAGCGGAGACCCAGTACTTC
>TRBJ1-5|few|TRBV28|-
CASTLDHSNQPQHF
TGTGCCAGCACCCTAGACCATAGCAATCAGCCCCAGCATTTT
>TRBJ1-4|few|TRBV2|TRBD1
CASSRGSPGGNEKLFF
TGTGCCAGCAGTCGGGGGTCCCCAGGGGGAAATGAAAAACTGTTTTTT
>TRBJ2-1|-|TRBV5-5|-
CASSLGDYNEQFF
TGTGCCAGCAGCTTAGGGGATTACAATGAGCAGTTCTTC
>TRBJ1-1|-|TRBV5-1|-
CASTRRSLGGSPEAFF
TGCGCCAGCACCAGAAGGTCGTTAGGGGGTTCACCCGAAGCTTTCTTT
>TRBJ1-2|few|TRBV7-9|-
CASSLSPQGGYTF
TGTGCCAGCAGCTTAAGTCCTCAGGGGGGCTACACCTTC
>TRBJ2-3|once|TRBV7-9|-
CASSLELYTDTQYF
TGTGCCAGCAGCTTAGAACTATACACAGATACGCAGTATTTT